These T cell receptor beta chains were read from a single sample in a study of blood T cell repertoires in COVID-19. Using immunoSEQ multiplex PCR, the repertoire was profiled, and TCRdb retains in-frame clones only, with some absent. The data show 120,000 to 150,000 clones, more than 70% seen once. The sample was PBMCs or T cells enriched from blood (not recorded which). These receptors originate from a man aged 35-49 years with acute COVID-19. Both conserved end residues are part of each CDR3. Each record gives: clone size, D gene, J gene, V gene, CDR3 length, CDR3 protein, CDR3 DNA. The D gene is left open where the match is weak. Size values are once, few and many counts, or a class for expanded clones, and some rows have none.

- | TRBD2 | TRBJ2-3 | TRBV11-2 | 16 | CASSLRASGRSDTQYF | TGTGCCAGCAGCTTACGGGCTAGCGGGAGGTCAGATACGCAGTATTTT
- | - | TRBJ1-3 | TRBV28 | 16 | CASSLVRGLSGNTIYF | TGTGCCAGCAGTTTAGTTAGAGGGCTCTCTGGAAACACCATATATTTT
- | - | TRBJ1-2 | TRBV6-5 | 13 | CASSSQGDYGYTF | TGTGCCAGCAGCTCACAGGGAGACTATGGCTACACCTTC
- | - | TRBJ2-1 | TRBV11-3 | 14 | CASSLGTVRDEQFF | TGTGCCAGCAGCTTAGGGACAGTGAGGGATGAGCAGTTCTTC
- | - | TRBJ1-2 | TRBV19 | 15 | CASTLDAGPNYGYTF | TGTGCCAGTACTCTGGACGCGGGGCCTAACTATGGCTACACCTTC
- | TRBD1 | TRBJ1-2 | TRBV27 | 15 | CASSSLDRADYGYTF | TGTGCCAGCAGTTCCCTCGACAGGGCGGACTATGGCTACACCTTC
- | - | TRBJ1-5 | TRBV2 | 17 | CASSSDRLIRSNQPQHF | TGTGCCAGCAGTTCCGACAGATTAATCCGAAGCAATCAGCCCCAGCATTTT
- | - | TRBJ1-1 | TRBV7-9 | 13 | CASSHPRETEAFF | TGTGCCAGCAGCCACCCCAGGGAAACTGAAGCTTTCTTT
- | TRBD1 | TRBJ2-4 | TRBV30 | 14 | CAWSGGQGGNIQYF | TGTGCCTGGAGTGGGGGACAGGGGGGAAACATTCAGTACTTC
- | - | TRBJ2-7 | TRBV19 | 13 | CASRQSQGVVQYF | TGTGCCAGTAGGCAATCCCAGGGTGTTGTGCAGTACTTC
once | - | TRBJ1-5 | TRBV28 | 14 | CASSSGGPGWGQHF | TGTGCCAGCAGTTCGGGGGGGCCCGGCTGGGGCCAGCATTTT
once | - | TRBJ2-1 | TRBV25-1 | 13 | CASSESSGNSRFF | TGTGCCAGCAGTGAAAGTTCAGGGAATAGTCGGTTCTTC
- | - | TRBJ1-2 | TRBV19 | 13 | CASSPGHDYGYTF | TGTGCCAGTAGTCCGGGACACGACTATGGCTACACCTTC
- | TRBD1 | TRBJ1-6 | TRBV4-1 | 14 | CASSQGQGGSPLHF | TGCGCCAGCAGCCAGGGACAGGGCGGTTCACCCCTCCACTTT
- | - | TRBJ2-5 | TRBV5-1 | 14 | CASSLGATQETQYF | TGCGCCAGCAGCTTGGGGGCAACCCAAGAGACCCAGTACTTC
- | - | TRBJ2-1 | TRBV24-1 | 13 | CAIQGGLNNEQFF | TGTGCCATCCAGGGGGGATTGAACAATGAGCAGTTCTTC
- | - | TRBJ1-2 | TRBV19 | 17 | CASLAALPGVTNYGYTF | TGTGCCAGCCTAGCTGCACTTCCAGGAGTAACTAACTATGGCTACACCTTC
- | TRBD1 | TRBJ1-1 | TRBV30 | 16 | CAWSAGQGARNTEAFF | TGTGCCTGGAGCGCGGGACAGGGGGCGCGGAACACTGAAGCTTTCTTT
- | TRBD2 | TRBJ2-3 | TRBV28 | 15 | CASSFFSGGTDTQYF | TGTGCCAGCAGTTTCTTTAGCGGGGGCACAGATACGCAGTATTTT
- | TRBD1 | TRBJ1-6 | TRBV27 | 17 | CASGTNGDRGFNSPLHF | TGTGCCAGCGGCACCAATGGGGACAGGGGGTTTAATTCACCCCTCCACTTT
few | - | TRBJ1-4 | TRBV7-2 | 15 | CASSSQGATNEKLFF | TGTGCCAGCAGCTCACAGGGTGCTACTAATGAAAAACTGTTTTTT
- | - | TRBJ1-5 | TRBV5-4 | 15 | CASSLDPGSNQPQHF | TGTGCCAGCAGCTTGGATCCGGGGAGCAATCAGCCCCAGCATTTT
- | - | TRBJ2-5 | TRBV12-3/TRBV12-4 | 13 | CASSWDGGKTQYF | TGTGCCAGCAGTTGGGATGGAGGAAAGACCCAGTACTTC
- | - | TRBJ2-5 | TRBV6-5 | 15 | CASSYSPQGQETQYF | TGTGCCAGCAGTTACTCGCCACAGGGCCAAGAGACCCAGTACTTC
few | TRBD2 | TRBJ2-1 | TRBV18 | 17 | CASSTTGGTSFYNEQFF | TGTGCCAGCTCAACCACGGGGGGGACTTCCTTCTACAATGAGCAGTTCTTC
- | TRBD1 | TRBJ1-6 | TRBV3-1/TRBV3-2 | 17 | CASKGAGLQGWNSPLHF | TGTGCCAGCAAAGGGGCCGGCCTACAGGGGTGGAATTCACCCCTCCACTTT
- | - | TRBJ2-5 | TRBV3-1/TRBV3-2 | 16 | CASSGRTGNFQETQYF | TGTGCCAGCAGCGGGAGGACAGGCAACTTTCAAGAGACCCAGTACTTC
once | TRBD2 | TRBJ2-1 | TRBV27 | 15 | CASSLRWEGYNEQFF | TGTGCCAGCAGTCTAAGATGGGAGGGTTACAATGAGCAGTTCTTC
- | TRBD1 | TRBJ2-5 | TRBV24-1 | 15 | CATSDTGTGGKTQYF | TGTGCCACCAGTGATACCGGGACAGGTGGGAAGACCCAGTACTTC
- | TRBD2 | TRBJ2-7 | TRBV5-5 | 15 | CASSSPTSGSDEQYF | TGTGCCAGCAGCTCCCCGACTAGCGGGAGTGACGAGCAGTACTTC
- | TRBD1 | TRBJ1-4 | TRBV6-5 | 14 | CASSYSGGVEKLFF | TGTGCCAGCAGTTACTCAGGGGGCGTAGAAAAACTGTTTTTT
- | - | TRBJ2-1 | TRBV11-2 | 15 | CASSLVAGPGNEQFF | TGTGCCAGCAGCTTAGTTGCTGGGCCTGGTAATGAGCAGTTCTTC
- | TRBD1 | TRBJ2-7 | TRBV4-3 | 14 | CASSQGQGNSEQYF | TGCGCCAGCAGCCAAGGACAGGGTAATTCCGAGCAGTACTTC
- | TRBD2 | TRBJ2-7 | TRBV27 | 16 | CASSLTASGFTYEQYF | TGTGCCAGCAGTTTGACAGCTAGCGGCTTTACCTACGAGCAGTACTTC
- | TRBD1 | TRBJ1-4 | TRBV4-2 | 17 | CASSQDLPGQGIVKLFF | TGTGCCAGCAGCCAAGACCTTCCGGGACAGGGGATAGTAAAACTGTTTTTT
- | - | TRBJ2-1 | TRBV7-2 | 17 | CASSSTPGRTGGNEQFF | TGTGCCAGCAGCTCAACCCCGGGGAGGACCGGGGGCAATGAGCAGTTCTTC
- | TRBD1 | TRBJ2-2 | TRBV11-2 | 18 | CASSLGQGPTRNTGELFF | TGTGCCAGCAGCCTCGGACAGGGGCCTACCAGGAACACCGGGGAGCTGTTTTTT
- | - | TRBJ1-4 | TRBV6-5 | 14 | CASKIIQGGEKLFF | TGTGCCAGCAAGATCATACAGGGTGGTGAAAAACTGTTTTTT
- | TRBD2 | TRBJ2-5 | TRBV4-1 | 13 | CASAGGYQETQYF | TGCGCTTCAGCGGGGGGGTACCAAGAGACCCAGTACTTC
- | TRBD2 | TRBJ2-1 | TRBV6-6 | 15 | CASRNTGTSYNEQFF | TGTGCCAGCAGAAACACCGGGACTAGCTACAATGAGCAGTTCTTC
- | - | TRBJ1-2 | TRBV27 | 15 | CASSYGGTGTYGYTF | TGTGCCAGCAGTTATGGTGGGACTGGTACCTATGGCTACACCTTC
- | - | TRBJ2-1 | TRBV9 | 12 | CASSPGDLEQFF | TGTGCCAGCAGCCCCGGGGATCTTGAGCAGTTCTTC
- | - | TRBJ2-1 | TRBV2 | 14 | CASSEGRVIDEQFF | TGTGCCAGCAGTGAGGGCAGGGTCATCGATGAGCAGTTCTTC
- | TRBD2 | TRBJ2-1 | TRBV27 | 15 | CASTTGTSEGNEQFF | TGTGCCAGCACCACAGGGACTAGCGAAGGCAATGAGCAGTTCTTC
- | TRBD1 | TRBJ1-3 | TRBV5-1 | 17 | CASSPQGTGQVRNTIYF | TGCGCCAGCAGCCCCCAAGGGACAGGTCAAGTCCGAAACACCATATATTTT
once | - | TRBJ2-1 | TRBV24-1 | 13 | CATSYGEFNEQFF | TGTGCCACCAGTTACGGGGAATTCAATGAGCAGTTCTTC
- | TRBD2 | TRBJ2-1 | TRBV9 | 17 | CASSANPGGGGRDEQFF | TGTGCCAGCAGCGCGAATCCGGGAGGCGGGGGTAGGGATGAGCAGTTCTTC
- | - | TRBJ1-1 | TRBV4-1 | 14 | CASSAGVGDTEAFF | TGCGCCAGCAGCGCAGGGGTAGGGGACACTGAAGCTTTCTTT
- | - | TRBJ1-5 | TRBV10-3 | 14 | CAISDFGGAQPQHF | TGTGCCATCAGTGATTTCGGGGGTGCTCAGCCCCAGCATTTT
- | - | TRBJ1-4 | TRBV5-1 | 15 | CASAGLSRANEKLFF | TGCGCCAGTGCGGGCCTCTCAAGGGCTAATGAAAAACTGTTTTTT
- | - | TRBJ1-2 | TRBV7-9 | 13 | CASSLAPRYGYTF | TGTGCCAGCAGCTTAGCCCCCCGCTATGGCTACACCTTC
- | - | TRBJ2-7 | TRBV5-4 | 15 | CASSADSVRAYEQYF | TGTGCCAGCAGCGCGGACAGTGTAAGAGCCTACGAGCAGTACTTC
- | - | TRBJ2-7 | TRBV19 | 14 | CASSTPTASYEQYF | TGTGCCAGTAGTACGCCGACAGCCTCCTACGAGCAGTACTTC
few | - | TRBJ2-3 | TRBV3-1/TRBV3-2 | 14 | CASSQEAGPDTQYF | TGTGCCAGCAGCCAAGAGGCAGGGCCCGATACGCAGTATTTT
- | TRBD1 | TRBJ1-2 | TRBV4-1 | 13 | CASSGRTGLGYTF | TGCGCCAGCAGCGGACGGACAGGGTTGGGCTACACCTTC
- | - | TRBJ1-1 | TRBV11-2 | 16 | CASRVLEGEGNTEAFF | TGTGCCAGCAGGGTTCTAGAGGGCGAAGGGAACACTGAAGCTTTCTTT
- | TRBD2 | TRBJ2-3 | TRBV5-4 | 15 | CASSPRTRPTDTQYF | TGTGCCAGCAGCCCTCGGACTAGGCCCACAGATACGCAGTATTTT
- | TRBD1 | TRBJ1-2 | TRBV5-8 | 15 | CASSSGQGWPYGYTF | TGTGCCAGCAGCTCGGGACAGGGGTGGCCCTATGGCTACACCTTC
- | - | TRBJ2-2 | TRBV30 | 14 | CAWSRGIETGELFF | TGTGCCTGGAGTAGGGGAATTGAAACCGGGGAGCTGTTTTTT
- | - | TRBJ1-1 | TRBV9 | 14 | CASSVVGVSTEAFF | TGTGCCAGCAGCGTAGTTGGAGTATCCACTGAAGCTTTCTTT